This T cell receptor beta chain derives from a study of cytotoxic CD8 clonotypes in ibrutinib-treated CLL. Study details: Response specimens were obtained following a median treatment duration of 12 months, with a range of 6 to 36.

Germline CDR1 reads SGDLS; CDR2 reads YYNGEE. After removal of 3 bases from V and 8 bases from J, the junction contained 8 bases not matched to a gene. The CDR3 totals 14 residues. Profiled with immunoSEQ multiplex PCR; TCRdb holds only in-frame clones, not every one. Of roughly 300,000 clones in the sample, around 69% were seen once. This clone was found a few times. This TCR was recovered from a human donor with chronic lymphocytic leukemia. This rearrangement joins TRBV9 to TRBJ2-1, with TRBD2 identical over 7 bases. The sample was PBMCs, taken at disease progression, from a patient treated with ibrutinib. CDR3 protein: CASSAFLAVDEQFF. CDR3 bases: TGTGCCAGCAGCGCCTTTCTAGCGGTTGATGAGCAGTTCTTC.